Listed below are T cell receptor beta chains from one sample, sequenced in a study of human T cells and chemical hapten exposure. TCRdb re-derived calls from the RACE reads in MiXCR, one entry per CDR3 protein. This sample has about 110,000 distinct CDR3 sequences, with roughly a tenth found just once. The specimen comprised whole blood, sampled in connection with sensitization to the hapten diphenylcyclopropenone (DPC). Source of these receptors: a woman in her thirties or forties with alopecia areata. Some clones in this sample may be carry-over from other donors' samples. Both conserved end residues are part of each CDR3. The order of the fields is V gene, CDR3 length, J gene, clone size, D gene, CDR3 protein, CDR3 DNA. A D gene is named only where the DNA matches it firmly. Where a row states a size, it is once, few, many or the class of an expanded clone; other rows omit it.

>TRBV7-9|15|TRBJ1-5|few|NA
CASSSGQGVRQPQHF
TGTGCCAGCAGCTCCGGACAAGGAGTAAGACAGCCCCAGCATTTT
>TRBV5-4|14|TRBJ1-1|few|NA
CASSLDNPDTEAFF
TGTGCCAGCAGCTTGGACAACCCGGACACTGAAGCTTTCTTT
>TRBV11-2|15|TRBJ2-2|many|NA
CASSSRGTNTGELFF
TGTGCCAGCAGCTCCAGGGGAACGAACACCGGGGAGCTGTTTTTT
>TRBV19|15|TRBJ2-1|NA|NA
CASSIAGGNYNEQFF
TGTGCCAGTAGTATTGCCGGGGGAAACTACAATGAGCAGTTCTTC
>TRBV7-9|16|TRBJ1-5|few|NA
CASSLVSGSNNQPQHF
TGTGCCAGCAGCTTAGTGTCAGGGTCCAACAATCAGCCCCAGCATTTT
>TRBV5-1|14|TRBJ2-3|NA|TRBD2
CAIAKRGGMDTQYF
TGCGCCATCGCTAAGCGGGGGGGCATGGATACGCAGTATTTT
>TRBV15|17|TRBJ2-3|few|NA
CATSRGLGQYGTDTQYF
TGTGCCACCAGCAGAGGGTTAGGGCAATACGGTACAGATACGCAGTATTTT
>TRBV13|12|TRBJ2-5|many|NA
CASSLLSETQYF
TGTGCCAGCAGCTTATTATCAGAGACCCAGTACTTC
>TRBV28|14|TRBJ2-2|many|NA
CASSLIFATGELFF
TGTGCCAGCAGTTTAATCTTCGCCACCGGGGAGCTGTTTTTT
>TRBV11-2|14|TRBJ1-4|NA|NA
CASSLGMQSEKLFF
TGTGCCAGCAGTTTAGGGATGCAGAGTGAAAAACTGTTTTTT
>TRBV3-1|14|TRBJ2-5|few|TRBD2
CASSQLAGVETQYF
TGTGCCAGCAGCCAACTAGCGGGGGTAGAGACCCAGTACTTC
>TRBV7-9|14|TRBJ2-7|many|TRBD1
CASSLTGTGVEQYF
TGTGCCAGCAGCCTAACCGGGACAGGGGTCGAGCAGTACTTC
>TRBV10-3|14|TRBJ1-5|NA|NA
CAISETDSNQPQHF
TGTGCCATCAGTGAGACAGATAGCAATCAGCCCCAGCATTTT